The clone carrying this TCR beta chain was detected once. The antigen is unknown. Assay execution proceeded at the deep level. The assay was immunoSEQ multiplex PCR, and TCRdb's table has in-frame clones only and misses some. The sample carries around 1.5 million clones, 95% to 99% recorded once. Trimming left V 2 bases short and J 7 bases short, with 12 bases between. Germline V gene sequence: CDR1 SGHNT, CDR2 YYREEE (reference sequence). This CDR3 is 14 amino acids long. These data are taken from a study of shared clonotypes between healthy human individuals. Study context: The study enrolled two women and a few men aged 18 to 49. A donor's plate count was three for CD4 naive and three for CD4 memory; CD8 naive had two and CD8 memory one.

Findings and caveats of the study: Relative to their counterparts shared across all four donors, non-shared clonotypes exhibited diminished generation probabilities.

J is TRBJ1-4 and V is TRBV5-4; D gene uncertain. Sequencing input: naive CD4+ T cells sorted from blood. Subset reported: CD45RA+ positively selected. The receptor comes from a man younger than 40 in good health. CDR3 coding DNA: TGTGCCAGCAGCTTCCCCGGTCGTAGTGAAAAACTGTTTTTT. It translates to CASSFPGRSEKLFF.